The rows below give T cell receptor beta chains drawn from one sample of a study of T cell repertoires in cytomegalovirus infection. MiXCR, applied by TCRdb to the reads, yields one record per CDR3 protein. Of some 71,000 distinct CDR3 sequences in the sample, more than 25% are singletons; the top ten hold roughly 65%. These TCRs are of unknown antigen specificity. The starting material was CD8+ T cells from cultured PBMCs, obtained from culture after CMV antigen stimulation. The receptors were gathered from a human donor in good health (CMV status not recorded). Some clones in this sample may be carry-over from other donors' samples. CDR3s include the opening cysteine and the closing phenylalanine or tryptophan. The D gene is left open where the match is weak. Where a row states a size, it is once, few, many or the class of an expanded clone; other rows omit it.

clone_size,v_call,j_call,d_call,cdr3_aa,cdr3_nt
.,TRBV7-6,TRBJ1-4,.,CASSLTQGLREKLFF,TGTGCCAGCAGCTTAACCCAGGGATTACGGGAAAAACTGTTTTTT
many,TRBV10-3,TRBJ2-2,.,CAISESPGGLTGELFF,TGTGCCATCAGTGAGTCCCCTGGCGGCCTCACCGGGGAGCTGTTTTTT
.,TRBV20-1,TRBJ1-1,.,CSARDYTEAFF,TGCAGTGCTCGAGACTACACTGAAGCTTTCTTT
many,TRBV7-8,TRBJ1-5,.,CASSLVLGGLNQPQHF,TGTGCCAGCAGCTTAGTCCTGGGCGGCCTCAATCAGCCCCAGCATTTT
few,TRBV19,TRBJ2-1,TRBD1,CASSTPRQGVVEQFF,TGTGCCAGTAGTACCCCCCGGCAGGGGGTGGTTGAGCAGTTCTTC
few,TRBV27,TRBJ1-5,.,CASSLSYNLGNQPQHF,TGTGCCAGCAGTTTATCCTACAATTTGGGGAATCAGCCCCAGCATTTT
many,TRBV7-2,TRBJ2-1,.,CASSARGGPPGNEQFF,TGTGCCAGCAGCGCCCGTGGCGGGCCCCCGGGAAATGAGCAGTTCTTC
many,TRBV20-1,TRBJ1-1,.,CSALADGDRREAFF,TGCAGTGCTCTCGCCGACGGGGACCGCCGAGAAGCTTTCTTT
few,TRBV11-2,TRBJ2-3,.,CASSSWTDTQYF,TGTGCCAGCAGCTCCTGGACAGATACGCAGTATTTT
few,TRBV7-7,TRBJ2-1,.,CASSLHGSYNEQFF,TGTGCCAGCAGCTTGCACGGTTCCTACAATGAGCAGTTCTTC
few,TRBV11-2,TRBJ1-6,.,CASSLVAGTALIHF,TGTGCCAGCAGCTTAGTTGCCGGGACGGCTCTAATCCACTTT
.,TRBV19,TRBJ1-2,.,CASSISGNYGYTF,TGTGCCAGTAGTATTTCCGGGAACTATGGCTACACCTTC
many,TRBV7-7,TRBJ2-3,TRBD2,CASSRAGGTDTQYF,TGTGCTAGCAGCAGAGCGGGAGGGACAGATACGCAGTATTTT
.,TRBV12-3/TRBV12-4,TRBJ1-2,.,CASSLMGARSPYGYTF,TGTGCCAGCAGTTTAATGGGGGCCCGAAGCCCCTATGGCTACACCTTC
.,TRBV7-8,TRBJ2-5,.,CASSLGRRGWETQYF,TGTGCCAGCAGCTTAGGGAGGAGGGGCTGGGAGACCCAGTACTTC
once,TRBV4-3,TRBJ2-3,TRBD2,CASSQALAGGPTDTQYF,TGCGCCAGCAGCCAAGCCTTAGCGGGAGGGCCTACAGATACGCAGTATTTT
few,TRBV5-4,TRBJ2-5,.,CASSGEGGAAPRETQYF,TGTGCCAGCTCTGGCGAGGGGGGCGCGGCCCCCCGAGAGACCCAGTACTTC
.,TRBV4-3,TRBJ2-7,.,CASSQDPRATLDEQYF,TGCGCCAGCAGCCAAGATCCGCGAGCTACTCTAGACGAGCAGTACTTC
.,TRBV7-6,TRBJ2-5,.,CASSWGSQETQYF,TGTGCCAGCAGCTGGGGCAGTCAAGAGACCCAGTACTTC
.,TRBV28,TRBJ1-1,.,CASSQPMNTEAFF,TGTGCCAGCAGCCAGCCCATGAACACTGAAGCTTTCTTT
.,TRBV27,TRBJ1-2,.,CASSLGQTVFSGYTF,TGTGCCAGCAGTTTAGGGCAGACCGTTTTCAGTGGCTACACCTTC
.,TRBV7-3,TRBJ1-6,TRBD1,CASSLIGGHNSPLHF,TGTGCCAGCAGCTTAATAGGGGGCCATAATTCACCCCTCCACTTT
few,TRBV27,TRBJ2-2,TRBD2,CASSLWTSGSVGELFF,TGTGCCAGCAGTCTATGGACTAGCGGGAGCGTCGGGGAGCTGTTTTTT
.,TRBV4-1,TRBJ2-2,TRBD1,CASSQAGTGDELFF,TGCGCCAGCAGCCAAGCCGGGACAGGGGATGAGCTGTTTTTT
.,TRBV19,TRBJ2-7,TRBD1,CASSIEQGPYEQYF,TGTGCCAGTAGTATTGAACAGGGGCCGTACGAGCAGTACTTC
.,TRBV4-3,TRBJ2-1,TRBD2,CASSQVPGGDGNEQFF,TGCGCCAGCAGCCAAGTTCCGGGAGGTGACGGCAATGAGCAGTTCTTC
many,TRBV10-3,TRBJ1-5,TRBD1,CAISTTDRGNQPQHF,TGTGCCATCAGTACCACCGACAGGGGCAATCAGCCCCAGCATTTT
many,TRBV14,TRBJ1-1,.,CASSQDPWGRNTEAFF,TGTGCCAGCAGCCAAGATCCCTGGGGCCGCAACACTGAAGCTTTCTTT